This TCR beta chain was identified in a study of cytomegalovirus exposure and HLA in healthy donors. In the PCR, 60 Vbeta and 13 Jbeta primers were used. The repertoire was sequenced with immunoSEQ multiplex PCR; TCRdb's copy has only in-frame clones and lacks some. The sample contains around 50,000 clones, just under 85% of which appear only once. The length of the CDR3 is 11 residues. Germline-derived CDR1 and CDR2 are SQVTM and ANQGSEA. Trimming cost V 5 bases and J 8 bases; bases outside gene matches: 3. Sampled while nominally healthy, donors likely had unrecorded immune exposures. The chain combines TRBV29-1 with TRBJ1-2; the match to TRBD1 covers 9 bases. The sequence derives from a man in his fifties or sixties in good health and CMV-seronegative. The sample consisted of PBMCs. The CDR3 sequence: CSVRTGAGYTF. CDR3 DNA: TGCAGCGTTCGGACAGGGGCCGGCTACACCTTC.